Included here is one T cell receptor (beta chain) sequence, with context. Its target is not known. The data derive from a study of CD8 T cells in Susac syndrome. Study-level information: When blood was drawn, the patients with Susac syndrome were therapy-naive, on corticosteroids, or on intravenous immunoglobulin alone. General study results and limits: Clonal expansion was not seen in any Susac syndrome CD4+ T cell repertoire.

CDR1 and CDR2 (germline): SGHRS, YFSETQ. Unmatched junction bases numbered 3, after V lost 3 bases and J lost 7 bases. The CDR3 runs to 13 residues. The RNA input was about 0.5 to 1 ug, and it was reverse transcribed with random hexamers. Amplification of TCR beta CDR3 by immunoSEQ multiplex PCR spanned 54 Vbeta and 13 Jbeta. Each CDR3 protein is one row after TCRdb ran MiXCR on the immunoSEQ multiplex PCR reads. The sample shows over 65,000 distinct CDR3 sequences, roughly 91% of them seen only once. The TCR comes from a human donor with Susac syndrome. The V gene is TRBV5-1, the J gene TRBJ2-1; the match to TRBD1 covers 8 bases. Sequencing was done on a sample of CD4+ T cells from PBMCs. CDR3 amino acids: CASSYQGANEQFF. Written as DNA, the CDR3 is TGCGCCAGCAGCTACCAGGGGGCTAATGAGCAGTTCTTC. Filled out from reference TRBV5-1 and TRBJ2-1, the complete variable domain reads KAGVTQTPRYLIKTRGQQVTLSCSPISGHRSVSWYQQTPGQGLQFLFEYFSETQRNKGNFPGRFSGRQFSNSRSEMNVSTLELGDSALYLCASSYQGANEQFFGPGTRLTVL.